The 18 T cell receptor beta chains given below trace back to one sample, sequenced in a study of radiation and T cells in renal cell carcinoma. The sample's time point: blood 4 weeks post-SBRT, at nephrectomy. Treatment in this sample: 15 Gy SBRT to primary tumor, nephrectomy 4 weeks later. Profiled with immunoSEQ multiplex PCR; TCRdb holds only in-frame clones, not every one. The table includes 140,000 to 150,000 clones, approximately 86% detected once. This specimen consisted of blood, obtained from a patient whose treatment included radiotherapy and nephrectomy. The receptors shown here come from a woman in her forties or fifties with renal cell carcinoma.

This sequence joins TRBV5-6 and TRBJ2-7; D is undetermined. The CDR3 totals 13 residues. V dropped 2 bases and J dropped 7 bases, with 13 bases sitting between them. The germline gives CDR1 SGHDT, CDR2 YYEEEE. The CDR3 nucleotides read TGTGCCAGCAGCTTAGGTGCCTCCGAGGAGCAGTACTTC. The encoded protein is CASSLGASEEQYF.

The gene calls are TRBV6-1 and TRBJ2-1; the match to TRBD1 covers 7 bases. CDR1 and CDR2 from the germline V gene are MNHNS and SASEGT. V shed 8 bases and J 1 base; nucleotides not matched to a gene: 2. This CDR3 spans 13 amino acids. The CDR3 sequence: CASGDRSYNEQFF. The CDR3 bases are TGTGCCAGCGGGGACAGATCCTACAATGAGCAGTTCTTC.

The CDR3 spells CASSDNVGQIYGYTF. The DNA for the CDR3 is TGCGCCAGCAGCGATAACGTCGGACAAATCTATGGCTACACCTTC. The chain links TRBV4-1 to TRBJ1-2; TRBD1 might be the D (5 bases). The V end was cut by 5 bases, the J end by 4 bases, with 17 bases between. Per germline, CDR1 MGHRA and CDR2 YSYEKL. This CDR3 has 15 residues.

A few counts support this clone. J is TRBJ1-2 and V is TRBV30; tentatively, D is TRBD1 (6 bases). Deletions cut 0 bases from V and 6 bases from J, with 17 bases between. CDR3 length: 15 amino acids. CDR1 GTSNPN and CDR2 SVGIG come from the germline V gene (reference sequence). This CDR3 reads CAWSVVLGGRHGYTF. The CDR3 bases are TGTGCCTGGAGTGTAGTTTTGGGGGGGCGCCATGGCTACACCTTC.

This chain joins TRBV15 and TRBJ1-1; 8 bases fit TRBD1. The V and J ends lost 0 bases and 6 bases, in that order; junction bases with no gene match: 3. CDR3 length: 14 residues. The germline gives CDR1 LNHNV, CDR2 YYDKDF (reference sequence). CDR3 sequence: CATSRDLQGAEAFF. The CDR3 coding sequence is TGTGCCACCAGCAGAGATCTACAGGGGGCTGAAGCTTTCTTT.

The rearrangement links TRBV28 to TRBJ2-5; TRBD1 matches at 8 bases. Trimming at V came to 8 bases and at J to 2 bases, leaving 7 bases not matched to a gene. The CDR3 has 14 residues. CDR1 MDHEN and CDR2 SYDVKM come from the germline V gene. CDR3 bases: TGTGCCAGCGGGGGGACAGGAACTCAAGAGACCCAGTACTTC. Its protein product is CASGGTGTQETQYF.

The chain couples TRBV5-1 to TRBJ2-5, with D unclear. V lost 7 bases and J lost 5, with 9 bases in between. Germline values: CDR1 SGHRS, CDR2 YFSETQ. The CDR3 loop spans 11 amino acids. CDR3 DNA: TGCGCCAGCTCGCGAGCGGAGACCCAGTACTTC. Its translation is CASSRAETQYF. Full variable domain (missing parts from reference TRBV5-1 and TRBJ2-5): KAGVTQTPRYLIKTRGQQVTLSCSPISGHRSVSWYQQTPGQGLQFLFEYFSETQRNKGNFPGRFSGRQFSNSRSEMNVSTLELGDSALYLCASSRAETQYFGPGTRLLVL.

This chain joins TRBV19 and TRBJ2-1; D is tentatively TRBD1 or TRBD2 (5 bases each). The CDR3 is 14 amino acids. Germline loops: CDR1 LNHDA, CDR2 SQIVND (reference sequence). Trimming pared 4 bases from V and 5 bases from J, leaving 12 bases between. CDR3 DNA sequence: TGTGCCAGTAGTAGGCAGGGACGGGACAATGAGCAGTTCTTC. Its protein product is CASSRQGRDNEQFF.

This sequence joins TRBV7-9 and TRBJ2-5, with 12 bases fitting TRBD2. CDR1 and CDR2 (germline): SEHNR, FQNEAQ (reference sequence). There are 18 residues in the CDR3. The J segment lost 5 bases and the V segment lost 5 bases, leaving 15 bases of the junction unmatched. The chain's CDR3 is CASSPPLGASGRGETQYF. The CDR3, as DNA: TGTGCCAGCAGCCCCCCTTTGGGTGCTAGCGGGAGGGGTGAGACCCAGTACTTC.

The chain couples TRBV7-2 to TRBJ2-5; TRBD2 matches at 8 bases. Unmatched junction bases numbered 10, after V lost 5 bases and J lost 5 bases. This CDR3 is 15 amino acids long. Per the germline V gene, CDR1 is SGHTA and CDR2 is FQGNSA. This CDR3 is CASSPPGSGGETQYF. The CDR3 DNA is TGTGCCAGCAGCCCCCCGGGGTCGGGAGGGGAGACCCAGTACTTC.

V and J are TRBV18 and TRBJ2-7; 10 bases match TRBD1. V was pared by 5 bases and J by 3 bases, with 4 bases of the junction left unmatched. The CDR3 runs 14 residues. Germline CDR1 and CDR2: KGHSH and LQKENI. The CDR3 is CASSSGQGIYEQYF. The CDR3 DNA sequence: TGTGCCAGCTCATCGGGACAGGGGATCTACGAGCAGTACTTC.

This clone was detected only once. This chain connects TRBV19 to TRBJ2-1, with D tentatively TRBD1 (5 bases). CDR1 is LNHDA and CDR2 is SQIVND in the germline V gene (reference sequence). The CDR3 is 14 residues long. The V end lost 4 bases, the J end lost 5 bases, and 12 bases lay between the germline ends. The CDR3 coding sequence is TGTGCCAGTAGTAGTGGGGCGCAAAACAATGAGCAGTTCTTC. Protein product: CASSSGAQNNEQFF. Full variable domain (remainder filled in from reference TRBV19 and TRBJ2-1): DGGITQSPKYLFRKEGQNVTLSCEQNLNHDAMYWYRQDPGQGLRLIYYSQIVNDFQKGDIAEGYSVSREKKESFPLTVTSAQKNPTAFYLCASSSGAQNNEQFFGPGTRLTVL.

The chain recombines TRBV19 with TRBJ1-2, with 8 bases identical to TRBD1. Per the germline V gene, CDR1 is LNHDA and CDR2 is SQIVND (reference sequence). Germline trimming cut 5 bases from V and 3 bases from J; bases unmatched to any gene: 8. The length of the CDR3 is 15 residues. The CDR3, as DNA: TGTGCCAGTAGTCTCCCGGGACAGGCTCACTATGGCTACACCTTC. Protein: CASSLPGQAHYGYTF.

The V gene is TRBV25-1, the J gene TRBJ2-5; TRBD2 might be the D (7 bases). The CDR3 runs to 15 residues. Germline CDR1 and CDR2: MGHDK and SYGVNS. V lost 0 bases and J 4 bases, leaving 12 bases between the germline ends. The CDR3 nucleotides read TGTGCCAGCAGTGAATATAGGGGAGGGGGAGAGACCCAGTACTTC. Amino acid sequence: CASSEYRGGGETQYF.

V usage is TRBV10-3 and J usage is TRBJ2-1, with 8 nucleotides matching TRBD2. The CDR3 has 14 amino acids. Per the germline V gene, CDR1 is ENHRY and CDR2 is SYGVKD. V gave up 4 bases and J gave up 3 bases; unmatched junction bases: 2. Here the CDR3 DNA reads TGTGCCATCAGTGTGGCGGGAGGCTACAATGAGCAGTTCTTC. It yields the protein CAISVAGGYNEQFF.

In this sample, this clone turned up a few times. This chain uses TRBV4-1 with TRBJ2-5, with TRBD1 as a possible D gene (6 bases). The V and J ends lost 0 bases and 1 base respectively, with 21 bases between them. The CDR3 spans 19 residues. CDR1 and CDR2 from the germline V gene are MGHRA and YSYEKL. CDR3 region: CASSQDPGAVSTGQETQYF. Here the CDR3 DNA reads TGCGCCAGCAGCCAAGATCCAGGGGCGGTATCTACGGGCCAAGAGACCCAGTACTTC.

This clone was seen once. This chain links TRBV5-1 with TRBJ2-7; D tentatively reads TRBD1 or TRBD2 (5 bases each). Germline CDR1 is SGHRS and CDR2 is YFSETQ. The CDR3 has 15 residues. Trimming took off 3 bases at V and 3 bases at J, with 16 bases between the two ends. Here the CDR3 reads CASSWGGGRGYEQYF. In nucleotides, the CDR3 is TGCGCCAGCAGCTGGGGTGGGGGAAGGGGCTACGAGCAGTACTTC.

This sequence joins TRBV19 and TRBJ2-5; either TRBD1 or TRBD2 may fit D (5 bases each). Germline CDR1 is LNHDA and CDR2 is SQIVND (reference sequence). V was shortened by 1 base and J by 1 base, with 10 bases between the two germline ends. This CDR3 has 15 residues. The CDR3: CASSIGGAAQETQYF. As DNA, the CDR3 is TGTGCCAGTAGTATAGGAGGGGCGGCCCAAGAGACCCAGTACTTC.